The 13 T cell receptor beta chains below all came from one sample that was sequenced in a study of T cells in tumors after PD-1 blockade. Clones were read by immunoSEQ multiplex PCR, and TCRdb kept only the in-frame ones, dropping some. The data show roughly 59,000 clones, around 80% seen once. Sequenced material: PBMCs, taken before anti-PD-1 treatment. These receptors came from a human donor with basal cell carcinoma.

The table lists this clone with a few counts. For the CDR3, the DNA is TGTGCCAGCAGTGATCGGATGGGACAGGGCAACCGCTACACCTTC. It yields the protein CASSDRMGQGNRYTF. The rearrangement uses TRBV2 and TRBJ1-2; 9 nucleotides match TRBD1. Per the germline V gene, CDR1 is SNHLY and CDR2 is FYNNEI. The CDR3 contains 15 residues. V dropped 3 bases and J dropped 9; count of bases not matched to a gene: 11.

This clone showed up just a few times. This sequence joins TRBV2 and TRBJ2-7; tentatively, D is TRBD1 (5 bases). The CDR3 extends over 13 amino acids. In germline, CDR1 is SNHLY, CDR2 FYNNEI. Deletions cut 4 bases from V and 4 bases from J, with 11 bases between. CDR3 bases: TGTGCCAGCAGTGGGGGCGGCCGGTACGAGCAGTACTTC. Translated, it gives CASSGGGRYEQYF. Full variable domain (rest looked up from reference TRBV2 and TRBJ2-7): EPEVTQTPSHQVTQMGQEVILRCVPISNHLYFYWYRQILGQKVEFLVSFYNNEISEKSEIFDDQFSVERPDGSNFTLKIRSTKLEDSAMYFCASSGGGRYEQYFGPGTRLTVT.

J is TRBJ2-1 and V is TRBV9; 7 bases map to TRBD1. V gave up 3 bases and J gave up 0 bases; unmatched junction bases: 3. Per the germline V gene, CDR1 is SGDLS and CDR2 is YYNGEE. The CDR3 spans 15 residues. As DNA, the CDR3 is TGTGCCAGCAGCGGGGGACAGAGCTCCTACAATGAGCAGTTCTTC. This sequence encodes CASSGGQSSYNEQFF.

The chain joins TRBV18 to TRBJ2-2; no firm D call. V lost 6 bases and J lost 6, with 11 bases in between. Germline CDR1 KGHSH, CDR2 LQKENI. CDR3 size: 13 residues. CDR3 coding DNA: TGTGCCAGCTCGCCGAATATGGCCGGGGAGCTGTTTTTT. It codes for CASSPNMAGELFF.

This clone was counted a single time. The chain couples TRBV7-9 to TRBJ2-7; D remains unclear. V gave up 1 base and J gave up 5 bases, with 6 bases separating them. Germline V gene data show CDR1 as SEHNR and CDR2 as FQNEAQ (reference sequence). The CDR3 loop spans 12 amino acids. Here the CDR3 DNA reads TGTGCCAGCAGCTTAGACCCCCACGAGCAGTACTTC. This codes for CASSLDPHEQYF. Full variable domain (missing parts from reference TRBV7-9 and TRBJ2-7): DTGVSQNPRHKITKRGQNVTFRCDPISEHNRLYWYRQTLGQGPEFLTYFQNEAQLEKSRLLSDRFSAERPKGSFSTLEIQRTEQGDSAMYLCASSLDPHEQYFGPGTRLTVT.

This chain connects TRBV30 to TRBJ1-6; D not certain. With 2 bases removed from V and 3 bases from J, the gap between germline ends came to 17 bases. The CDR3 extends over 17 amino acids. Germline V gives CDR1 GTSNPN, CDR2 SVGIG (reference sequence). The CDR3 DNA reads TGTGCCTGGAGTCCGACCCGGGGAGGGATCTATAATTCACCCCTCCACTTT. Translating it yields CAWSPTRGGIYNSPLHF.

This clone appeared a few times. This rearrangement joins TRBV27 to TRBJ2-5; TRBD2 aligns across 12 bases. Germline CDR1 MNHEY, CDR2 SMNVEV (reference sequence). The CDR3 is made up of 17 amino acids. V gave up 2 bases and J gave up 3 bases; unmatched junction bases: 7. In nucleotides, the CDR3 is TGTGCCAGCAGTTTACGCCTAGCGGGGGGGCTGAAAGAGACCCAGTACTTC. This codes for CASSLRLAGGLKETQYF.

Only one count was recorded for this clone. This chain uses TRBV7-8 with TRBJ2-7, with D unclear. Germline CDR1 reads SGHVS; CDR2 reads FQNEAQ. This CDR3 has 11 residues. The V end lost 6 bases, the J end lost 3 bases, and 6 bases lay between the germline ends. CDR3 sequence: CASRKDYEQYF. Written as DNA, the CDR3 is TGTGCCAGCAGAAAGGACTACGAGCAGTACTTC. Looking up the rest from reference TRBV7-8 and TRBJ2-7 gives the full variable domain: GAGVSQSPRYKVAKRGQDVALRCDPISGHVSLFWYQQALGQGPEFLTYFQNEAQLDKSGLPSDRFFAERPEGSVSTLKIQRTQQEDSAVYLCASRKDYEQYFGPGTRLTVT.

This clone was recorded a few times. The chain recombines TRBV9 with TRBJ1-3; 7 nucleotides agree with TRBD1. The length of the CDR3 is 16 residues. Looked up from germline, CDR1 is SGDLS and CDR2 is YYNGEE. V shed 3 bases and J 5 bases; nucleotides not matched to a gene: 11. CDR3 amino acids: CASSGVPGQSRNTIYF. For the CDR3, the DNA is TGTGCCAGCAGCGGAGTCCCGGGACAGTCGCGAAACACCATATATTTT.

The rearrangement uses TRBV29-1 and TRBJ2-1; 9 nucleotides align to TRBD1. V gave up 7 bases and J gave up 7 bases; unmatched junction bases: 8. Germline-derived CDR1 and CDR2 are SQVTM and ANQGSEA. The CDR3 length is 13 residues. CDR3 in amino acids: CSARDRAGNEQFF. Written as DNA, the CDR3 is TGCAGCGCCCGGGACAGGGCAGGGAATGAGCAGTTCTTC.

V is TRBV4-1 and J is TRBJ1-6, with TRBD1 as a possible D gene (5 bases). The germline V gene encodes CDR1 MGHRA and CDR2 YSYEKL. Trimming removed 3 bases from V and 7 bases from J, with 7 bases in between. This CDR3 has 13 residues. The CDR3 is CASSQTANSPLHF. CDR3 sequence (DNA): TGCGCCAGCAGCCAGACAGCGAATTCACCCCTCCACTTT.

The chain uses TRBV19 and TRBJ1-5; possible D gene TRBD1, 5 bases. V was trimmed by 5 bases and J by 2 bases, leaving 13 bases between them. CDR1 is LNHDA and CDR2 is SQIVND in the germline V gene (reference sequence). This CDR3 has 15 amino acids. Here the CDR3 reads CASSAREGGNQPQHF. The DNA for the CDR3 is TGTGCCAGTAGTGCCCGGGAAGGGGGCAATCAGCCCCAGCATTTT.

This clone was counted only a few times. The chain employs TRBV3-1 (or the pseudogene TRBV3-2) and TRBJ2-2; a weak D match, TRBD1 (5 bases). The V gene's germline CDR1 is LGHDT and CDR2 YNNKEL (reference sequence). V was cut by 1 base and J by 0 bases, with 9 bases left in between. CDR3 length: 16 residues. The CDR3 reads CASSQVPGPNTGELFF. The CDR3 bases are TGTGCCAGCAGCCAAGTCCCAGGGCCGAACACCGGGGAGCTGTTTTTT.